Described below is a single T cell receptor beta chain sequence and its context. The data were taken from a study of blood T cell repertoires in COVID-19. In the study overall: COVID-19 samples collected from the United States, Italy and Spain covered acute and convalescent phases.

As handled by the study authors: Estimation of nucleated cell counts relied on the amplification of reference gene primers. The method was immunoSEQ multiplex PCR; TCRdb's version includes in-frame clones alone and lacks a portion of them. V, J and clone size were drawn from that table, and D and trimming were deduced from the DNA. Of about 74,000 clones in the sample, roughly 91% were seen once. V lost 2 bases, J lost 0 bases, and 1 base stayed unmatched. The CDR3 runs to 15 residues. Germline V lookup: CDR1 LNHNV, CDR2 YYDKDF (reference sequence). The V call is TRBV15, the J call TRBJ2-3; 8 bases are shared with TRBD1. This receptor was identified in a woman aged 80 or over with active or convalescent COVID-19. Sequenced input: peripheral blood. CDR3 amino acids: CATSRRDRSTDTQYF. CDR3 DNA: TGTGCCACCAGCAGACGGGACAGGAGCACAGATACGCAGTATTTT.